This T cell receptor (beta chain) was found in a study of a mutant IDH1 vaccine in newly diagnosed glioma. Study-level information: Eight vaccine doses were administered to patients at weeks 1, 3, 5, 7, 11, 15, 19 and 23. Patients previously underwent radiotherapy, temozolomide, or both, and most underwent both.

Noted time point: week 11, during vaccination. Vaccination used 300 ug of mutant IDH1 20-mer peptide per dose, with topical imiquimod. V shed 0 bases and J 2 bases; nucleotides not matched to a gene: 3. The germline V gene has CDR1 SGDLS and CDR2 YYNGEE. The CDR3 totals 15 residues. Whole-study findings and limits: Alterations occurring in top peripheral T cell clonotypes seemed unrelated to pseudoprogression.

With regard to this clone: Its antigen is not identified.

Assay used: immunoSEQ multiplex PCR; TCRdb lists only in-frame clones, some missing. The table shows tens of thousands of clones, with around 82% occurring only once. The J gene is TRBJ2-3, the V gene TRBV9; 7 positions agree with TRBD2. This receptor was taken from a young woman with glioma. The sample was PBMCs, taken from a glioma patient whose treatment included an IDH1 peptide vaccine. The chain's CDR3 is CASSVALADTDTQYF. The CDR3, as DNA: TGTGCCAGCAGCGTAGCTCTAGCGGACACAGATACGCAGTATTTT.